This T cell receptor beta chain was found in a study of cytomegalovirus exposure and HLA in healthy donors. The PCR had 60 Vbeta and 13 Jbeta primers. Produced via immunoSEQ multiplex PCR; TCRdb's table is partial and in-frame only. This sample yields about 250,000 clones, of which roughly 70% are seen a single time; approximately 2.3% belongs to the top ten. Overall study findings and caveats: Equally common other TCR beta chains were less clonally expanded than HLA-associated ones, a later analysis found. A later analysis found TCR association rates differed by HLA locus, highest for DRB1 and lowest for HLA-C.

CDR1 is SGHAT and CDR2 is FQNNGV in the germline V gene. V shed 2 bases and J 8 bases; nucleotides not matched to a gene: 8. The CDR3 runs to 15 residues. This clone has a single count. Its antigen is unidentified. The chain has TRBV11-2 and TRBJ2-1; 8 bases line up with TRBD2. This TCR was sampled from a female donor in good health and CMV-seronegative. The specimen sequenced was PBMCs. CDR3 in DNA: TGTGCCAGCAGCTTAAGTGGGACTAGTTTCGATGAGCAGTTCTTC. This gives the protein CASSLSGTSFDEQFF.